In its sample, the clone carrying this TCR beta chain was seen many times. What it binds is unknown. This record belongs to a study of CD8 T cells in ankylosing spondylitis. Study observations and caveats: According to the report, clones linked to the disease were significantly enriched in matched synovial fluid samples taken from ankylosing spondylitis patients. Disease-linked clones were CD8+ and relatively rare in peripheral blood. One TCR beta motif, made up of about 8 highly homologous variants, appeared characteristic of ankylosing spondylitis blood.

Trimming stripped 2 bases from V and 0 bases from J, with 7 bases between. There are 14 residues in the CDR3. In germline, CDR1 is LGHNA, CDR2 YNFKEQ. TCRdb analysed the 5' RACE reads with MiXCR anew, one entry per CDR3 protein. The sample lists around 890,000 distinct CDR3 sequences, around 11% occurring once. The chain employs TRBV4-2 and TRBJ1-2; D uncertain. Material for sequencing was blood, either unsorted or a sorted T cell fraction (not recorded which). This clonotype originated in a male donor with ankylosing spondylitis. CDR3 residues: CASSQLQSNYGYTF. CDR3 DNA: TGTGCCAGCAGCCAACTTCAGTCTAACTATGGCTACACCTTC.